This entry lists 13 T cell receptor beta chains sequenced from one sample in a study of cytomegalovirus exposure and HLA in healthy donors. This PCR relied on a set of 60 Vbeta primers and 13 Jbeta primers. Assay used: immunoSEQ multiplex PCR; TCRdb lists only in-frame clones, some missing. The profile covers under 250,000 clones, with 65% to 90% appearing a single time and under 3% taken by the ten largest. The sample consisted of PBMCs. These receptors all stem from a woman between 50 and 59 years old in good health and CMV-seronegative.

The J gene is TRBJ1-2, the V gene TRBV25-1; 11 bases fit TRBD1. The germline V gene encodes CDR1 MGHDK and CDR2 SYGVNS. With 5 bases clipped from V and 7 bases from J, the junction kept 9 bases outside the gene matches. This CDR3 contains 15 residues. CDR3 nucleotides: TGTGCCAGCAGTTCCAGGACAGGGGGCCTAGGTGGCTACACCTTC. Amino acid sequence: CASSSRTGGLGGYTF.

CDR3 coding DNA: TGTGCCAGCAGCAAGGACTATCCCTATGGCTACACCTTC. Translation: CASSKDYPYGYTF. V and J are TRBV7-9 and TRBJ1-2, with no clear D. The ends were cut back, 5 bases at V and 4 bases at J, with 11 bases in the middle. Germline values: CDR1 SEHNR, CDR2 FQNEAQ (reference sequence). The CDR3 is made up of 13 amino acids.

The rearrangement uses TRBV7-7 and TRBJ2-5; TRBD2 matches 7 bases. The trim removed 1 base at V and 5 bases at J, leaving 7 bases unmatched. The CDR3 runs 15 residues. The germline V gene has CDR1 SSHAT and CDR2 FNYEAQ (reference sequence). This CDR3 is CASSLGSGGGETQYF. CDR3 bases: TGTGCCAGCAGCTTAGGTTCTGGGGGAGGGGAGACCCAGTACTTC.

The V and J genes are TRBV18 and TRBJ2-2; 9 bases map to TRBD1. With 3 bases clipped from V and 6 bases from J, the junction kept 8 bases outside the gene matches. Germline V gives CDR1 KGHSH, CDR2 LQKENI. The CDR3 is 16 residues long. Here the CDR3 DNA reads TGTGCCAGCTCACCGAATCTACAGGGGGCCGCCGGGGAGCTGTTTTTT. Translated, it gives CASSPNLQGAAGELFF.

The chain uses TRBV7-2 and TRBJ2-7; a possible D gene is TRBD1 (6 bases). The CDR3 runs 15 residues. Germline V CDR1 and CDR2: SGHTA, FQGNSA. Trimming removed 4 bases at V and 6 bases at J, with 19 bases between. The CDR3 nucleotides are TGTGCCAGCAGCTCACAGGGTAATAGCGTGTCCGAGCAGTACTTC. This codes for CASSSQGNSVSEQYF. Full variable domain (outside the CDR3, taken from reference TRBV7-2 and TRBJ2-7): GAGVSQSPSNKVTEKGKDVELRCDPISGHTALYWYRQSLGQGLEFLIYFQGNSAPDKSGLPSDRFSAERTGGSVSTLTIQRTQQEDSAVYLCASSSQGNSVSEQYFGPGTRLTVT.

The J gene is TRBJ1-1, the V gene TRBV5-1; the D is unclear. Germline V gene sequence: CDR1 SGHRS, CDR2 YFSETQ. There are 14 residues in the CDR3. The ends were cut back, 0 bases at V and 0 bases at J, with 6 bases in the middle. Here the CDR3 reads CASSLELLNTEAFF. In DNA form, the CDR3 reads TGCGCCAGCAGCTTGGAACTACTGAACACTGAAGCTTTCTTT.

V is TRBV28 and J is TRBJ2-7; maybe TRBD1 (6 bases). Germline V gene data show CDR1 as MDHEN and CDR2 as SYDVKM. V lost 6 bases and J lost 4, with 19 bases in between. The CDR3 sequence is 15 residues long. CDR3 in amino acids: CASSPARQDVYEQYF. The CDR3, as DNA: TGTGCCAGCAGCCCCGCCCGACAGGATGTGTACGAGCAGTACTTC.

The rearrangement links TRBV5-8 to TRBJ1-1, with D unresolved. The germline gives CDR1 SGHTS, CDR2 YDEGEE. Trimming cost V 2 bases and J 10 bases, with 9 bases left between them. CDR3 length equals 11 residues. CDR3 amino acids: CASSFQVVAFF. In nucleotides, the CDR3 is TGTGCCAGCAGCTTTCAGGTAGTAGCTTTCTTT.

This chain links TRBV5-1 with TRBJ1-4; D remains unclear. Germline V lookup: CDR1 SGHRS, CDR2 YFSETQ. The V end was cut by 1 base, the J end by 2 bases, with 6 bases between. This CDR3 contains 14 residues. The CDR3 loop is CASSLSTTNEKLFF. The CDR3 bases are TGCGCCAGCAGCTTGAGCACGACTAATGAAAAACTGTTTTTT.

CDR3 in amino acids: CASSTRTSGRASAYEQYF. Here the CDR3 DNA reads TGTGCCAGCAGTACAAGGACTAGCGGGAGGGCCTCGGCCTACGAGCAGTACTTC. This chain uses TRBV28 with TRBJ2-7, with TRBD2 matching over 15 bases. Per germline, CDR1 MDHEN and CDR2 SYDVKM. The CDR3 length is 18 residues. After removal of 5 bases from V and 2 bases from J, the junction contained 10 bases not matched to a gene.

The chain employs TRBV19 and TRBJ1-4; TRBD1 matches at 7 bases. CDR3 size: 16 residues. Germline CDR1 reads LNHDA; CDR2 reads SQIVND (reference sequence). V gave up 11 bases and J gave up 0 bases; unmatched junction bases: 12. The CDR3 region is CASQRGQRATNEKLFF. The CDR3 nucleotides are TGTGCCTCACAAAGGGGGCAGCGCGCAACTAATGAAAAACTGTTTTTT.

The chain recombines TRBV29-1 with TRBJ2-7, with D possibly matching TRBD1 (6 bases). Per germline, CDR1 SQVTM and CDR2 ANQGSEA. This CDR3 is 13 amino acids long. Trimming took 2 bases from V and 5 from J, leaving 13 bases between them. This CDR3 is CSVEQGNFHEQYF. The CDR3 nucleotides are TGCAGCGTTGAACAGGGGAATTTCCACGAGCAGTACTTC.

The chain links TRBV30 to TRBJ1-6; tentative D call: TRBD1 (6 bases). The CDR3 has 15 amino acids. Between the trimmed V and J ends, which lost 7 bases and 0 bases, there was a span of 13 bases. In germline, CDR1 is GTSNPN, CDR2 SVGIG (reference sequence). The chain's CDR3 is CAYGRGHSYNSPLHF. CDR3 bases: TGTGCCTATGGCAGGGGACACTCCTATAATTCACCCCTCCACTTT. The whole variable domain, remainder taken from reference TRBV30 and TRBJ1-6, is SQTIHQWPATLVQPVGSPLSLECTVEGTSNPNLYWYRQAAGRGLQLLFYSVGIGQISSEVPQNLSASRPQDRQFILSSKKLLLSDSGFYLCAYGRGHSYNSPLHFGNGTRLTVT.